One TCR beta chain is described in this entry. No cognate antigen has been identified for it. The record originates from a study of T cells expressing NK-cell markers (dated by TCRdb to about 2020). With respect to the entire study: Three sorted T-cell subsets (CD3+CD56+NKG2C+, CD3+CD56+NKG2C- and CD3+CD56-NKG2C+) from under ten donors had their TCR beta-chain repertoires profiled. Among the eight sequenced donors, only one was HCMV-seronegative, while the other seven were HCMV-seropositive. Randomly selected healthy volunteers, three men and five women, were used as the eight sequenced donors. Sequencing of the libraries produced 2 x 150 bp reads on Illumina HiSeq 2000/2500, MiSeq or NextSeq.

Paper-wide results and their limitations: Whether the expanded NKG2C-expressing T cell clones were specific for HCMV antigens remained unclear. In over five donors, the dominant CD3+CD56+NKG2C+ clonotypes were found to rank among the top 10 CD8+ clonotypes and to make up roughly 1.0-7.0% of CD8+ T cells. Those dominant clonotypes were again the most abundant among CD3+CD56-NKG2C+ cells in a few donors, at about 28.3-60.1%.

CDR1 and CDR2 are read off the germline V gene as SGHAT and FQNNGV. From the cysteine through the phenylalanine, the CDR3 covers 21 amino acids. DNA is not recorded here. These reads were obtained on an Illumina HiSeq 2000. The TCR beta cDNA libraries were made using 5'RACE template switching, a step that added both a universal primer site and unique molecular identifiers. Priming for cDNA synthesis came from the TCR beta constant segment, and two successive PCR amplification steps followed. The authors' analysis ran thus. MIGEC was used to demultiplex reads and group the reads by UMI, and MiTCR was used to assemble and quantify clonotypes. Only TCR cDNA sequences supported by at least two reads were kept to exclude erroneous sequences. The tcR package was used for downstream repertoire analysis, and clonotypes were matched across fractions by CDR3 nucleotide sequence plus V segment. VDJmatch was used to annotate antigen specificity against VDJdb, with one amino acid substitution allowed in CDR3. Following reprocessing of the reads by TCRdb, the data hold one row per CDR3 protein sequence and no DNA is available. TCRdb's processing, not the study's, gives the V and J calls here. This sample's table lists about 150,000 distinct CDR3 sequences. Of the sample, 37% is held by the ten largest clones.

HCMV-specific IgG was detected in serum with a commercial ELISA kit to determine HCMV serostatus. Peripheral blood mononuclear cells were isolated from blood by Ficoll density gradient centrifugation. The sequenced sample consisted of blood T cells: a sorted CD56 or NKG2C T cell subset, CD4+ or CD8+ T cells, or bulk PBMC T cells (not recorded which). This clonotype was sampled from a woman between 45 and 65 years old in good health. Donor details come from another sample of the same person, matched by shared clones. This receptor chain uses TRBV11-2 and TRBJ2-1; checking the TCRdb D call of TRBD1 is not possible without DNA. The encoded CDR3 is CASSLKSWPSPVGSSYNEQFF.